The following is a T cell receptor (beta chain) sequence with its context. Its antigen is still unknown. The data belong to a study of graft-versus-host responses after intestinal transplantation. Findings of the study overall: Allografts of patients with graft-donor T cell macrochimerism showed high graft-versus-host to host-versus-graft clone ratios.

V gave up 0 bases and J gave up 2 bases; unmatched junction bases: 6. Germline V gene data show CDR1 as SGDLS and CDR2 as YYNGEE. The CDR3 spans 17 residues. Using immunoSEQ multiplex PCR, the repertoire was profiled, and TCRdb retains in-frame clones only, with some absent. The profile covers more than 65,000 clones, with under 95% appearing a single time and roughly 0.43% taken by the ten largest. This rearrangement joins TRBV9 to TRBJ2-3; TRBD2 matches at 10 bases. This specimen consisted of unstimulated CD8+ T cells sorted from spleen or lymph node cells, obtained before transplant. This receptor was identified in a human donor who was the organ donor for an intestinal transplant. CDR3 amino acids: CASSVDLAGGTTDTQYF. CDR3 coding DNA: TGTGCCAGCAGCGTAGATTTAGCGGGGGGCACCACAGATACGCAGTATTTT.